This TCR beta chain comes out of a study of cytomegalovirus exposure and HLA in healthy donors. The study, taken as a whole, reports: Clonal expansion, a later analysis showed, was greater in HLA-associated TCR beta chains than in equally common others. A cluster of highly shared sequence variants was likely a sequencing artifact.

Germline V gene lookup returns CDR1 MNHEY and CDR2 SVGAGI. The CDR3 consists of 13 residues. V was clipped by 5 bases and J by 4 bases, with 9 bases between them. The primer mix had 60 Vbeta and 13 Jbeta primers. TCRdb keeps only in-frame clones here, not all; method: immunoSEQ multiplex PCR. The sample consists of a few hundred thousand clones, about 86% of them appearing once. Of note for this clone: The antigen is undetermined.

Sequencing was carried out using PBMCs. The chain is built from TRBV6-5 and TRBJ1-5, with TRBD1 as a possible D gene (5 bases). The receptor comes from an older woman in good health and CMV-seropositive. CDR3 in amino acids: CASSHGGNQPQHF. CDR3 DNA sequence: TGTGCCAGCAGTCACGGGGGGAATCAGCCCCAGCATTTT.